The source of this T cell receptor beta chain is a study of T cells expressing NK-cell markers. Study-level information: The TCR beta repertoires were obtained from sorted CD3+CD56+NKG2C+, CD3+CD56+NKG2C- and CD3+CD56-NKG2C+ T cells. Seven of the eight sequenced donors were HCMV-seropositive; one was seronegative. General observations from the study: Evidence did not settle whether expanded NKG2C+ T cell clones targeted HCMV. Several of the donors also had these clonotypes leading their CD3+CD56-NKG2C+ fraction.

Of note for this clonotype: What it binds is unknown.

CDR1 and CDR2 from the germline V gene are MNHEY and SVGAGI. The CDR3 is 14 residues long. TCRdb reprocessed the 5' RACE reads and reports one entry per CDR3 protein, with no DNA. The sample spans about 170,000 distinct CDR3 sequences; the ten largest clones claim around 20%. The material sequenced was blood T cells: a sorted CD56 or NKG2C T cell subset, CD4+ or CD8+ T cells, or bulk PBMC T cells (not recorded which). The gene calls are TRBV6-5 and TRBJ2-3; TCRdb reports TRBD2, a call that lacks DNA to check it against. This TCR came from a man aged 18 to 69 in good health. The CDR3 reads CASSSLRHTDTQYF.